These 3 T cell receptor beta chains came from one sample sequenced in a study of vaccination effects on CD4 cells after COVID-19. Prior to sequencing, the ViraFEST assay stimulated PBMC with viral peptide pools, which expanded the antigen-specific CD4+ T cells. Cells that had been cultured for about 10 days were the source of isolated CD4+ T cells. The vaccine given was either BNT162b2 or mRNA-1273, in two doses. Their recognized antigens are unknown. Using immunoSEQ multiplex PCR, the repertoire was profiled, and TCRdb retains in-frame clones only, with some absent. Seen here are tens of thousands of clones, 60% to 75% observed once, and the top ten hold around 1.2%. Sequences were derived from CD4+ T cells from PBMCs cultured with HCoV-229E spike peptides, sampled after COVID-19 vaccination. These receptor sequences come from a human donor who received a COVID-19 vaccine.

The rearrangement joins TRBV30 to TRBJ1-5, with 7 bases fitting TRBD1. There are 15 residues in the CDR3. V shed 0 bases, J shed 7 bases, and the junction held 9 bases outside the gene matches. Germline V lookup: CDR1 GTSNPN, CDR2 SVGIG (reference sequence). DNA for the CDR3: TGTGCCTGGAGTGTAGGGGGGGACAGCAGACAGCCCCAGCATTTT. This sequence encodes CAWSVGGDSRQPQHF.

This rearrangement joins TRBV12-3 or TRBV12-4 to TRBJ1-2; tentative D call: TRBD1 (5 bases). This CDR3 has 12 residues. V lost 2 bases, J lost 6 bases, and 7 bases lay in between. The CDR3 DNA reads TGTGCCAGCAGTTTACGGGGCAATGGCTACACCTTC. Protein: CASSLRGNGYTF.

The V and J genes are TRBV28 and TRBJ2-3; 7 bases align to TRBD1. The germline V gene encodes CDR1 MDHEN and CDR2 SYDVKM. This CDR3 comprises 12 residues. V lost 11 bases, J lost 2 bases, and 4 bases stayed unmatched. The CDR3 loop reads CAARGTTDTQYF. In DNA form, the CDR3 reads TGTGCCGCCAGGGGGACCACAGATACGCAGTATTTT.